This TCR beta chain was observed in a study of blood T cell repertoires in COVID-19. Across the study: The United States, Italy and Spain provided the acute and convalescent COVID-19 samples.

The germline V gene has CDR1 SGHDT and CDR2 YYEEEE. The CDR3 runs 15 residues. The ends were cut back, 4 bases at V and 1 base at J, with 14 bases in the middle. Sequencing was performed with immunoSEQ multiplex PCR; in TCRdb, only in-frame clones are kept and a portion is missing. The sample consists of approximately 470,000 clones, approximately 83% of them appearing once. This sequence was found in a human donor in a cohort sampled during active COVID-19. The V call is TRBV5-6, the J call TRBJ1-2, with D unclear. Sample: peripheral blood. CDR3 coding DNA: TGTGCCAGCAGCCTGTTGGGCGGGGATAACTATGGCTACACCTTC. Translated, it gives CASSLLGGDNYGYTF.